This T cell receptor beta chain was found in a study of cytomegalovirus exposure and HLA in healthy donors. In the PCR, 60 Vbeta and 13 Jbeta primers were used. Produced via immunoSEQ multiplex PCR; TCRdb's table is partial and in-frame only. The table lists roughly 200,000 clones, roughly 78% of them singletons. In its sample, this clone was seen once. V was trimmed by 2 bases and J by 5 bases, leaving 18 bases between them. CDR3 length: 17 amino acids. The germline CDR1 and CDR2 sequences are SEHNR and FQNEAQ (reference sequence). The sequenced sample consisted of PBMCs. This clonotype was obtained from a woman under 40 in good health and CMV-seropositive. This chain links TRBV7-9 with TRBJ1-4; no definite D call. CDR3: CASSLTVRFQPNEKLFF. In DNA form, the CDR3 reads TGTGCCAGCAGCTTAACGGTGCGGTTTCAGCCGAATGAAAAACTGTTTTTT.